This T cell receptor (beta chain) appears in the sequencing data of a study of T-cell reconstitution after alpha-beta-depleted transplantation in children. Notes on the study in general: Some patients owed their high day-60 TCRbeta diversity to surviving recipient T cells and thymic progenitors. T-cell numbers and diversity, one year after transplant, stemmed largely from T cells that were newly produced. Reportedly, roughly two months post-transplant, alpha-beta T cells arose from several hundred expanded graft clones.

Unique molecular identifiers were incorporated during preparation of the TCRbeta library. TCRdb called the PCR reads again in MiXCR, with one record for every CDR3 protein. This table has 500,000 to 600,000 distinct CDR3 sequences, 25% to 30% appearing once. This clonotype was seen a few times. Its antigen remains unidentified. CDR3 length: 16 amino acids. The trim removed 5 bases at V and 2 bases at J, leaving 11 bases unmatched. This TCR was sampled from a boy younger than two with Wiskott-Aldrich syndrome, due to receive a stem cell transplant. The rearrangement joins TRBV12-3 or TRBV12-4 to TRBJ2-5; 7 bases match TRBD2. The input for sequencing was PBMCs, taken before TCRalphabeta/CD19-depleted stem cell transplant. CDR3 in amino acids: CASSEDSAGPQETQYF. As DNA, the CDR3 is TGTGCCAGCAGTGAAGACTCAGCGGGGCCACAAGAGACCCAGTACTTC.